These 28 T cell receptor beta chains came from one sample sequenced in a study of OX40 agonist ivuxolimab in advanced cancers. Profiled with immunoSEQ multiplex PCR; TCRdb holds only in-frame clones, not every one. The sample has about 28,000 clones, approximately 90% seen once; the top ten hold approximately 25%. The sequencing used CD4+ or CD8+ T cells sorted from blood, collected in a trial of the OX40 agonist ivuxolimab. These receptors originate from an adult with an advanced solid tumor such as melanoma, head and neck, liver or kidney cancer.

The V gene is TRBV7-6, the J gene TRBJ2-1; the match to TRBD2 covers 10 bases. With 1 base clipped from V and 7 bases from J, the junction kept 4 bases outside the gene matches. Germline CDR1 reads SGHVS; CDR2 reads FNYEAQ. The length of the CDR3 is 15 residues. CDR3 amino acids: CASSLESTSGNEQFF. As DNA, the CDR3 is TGTGCCAGCAGCTTAGAATCGACTAGCGGGAATGAGCAGTTCTTC.

The chain couples TRBV10-1 to TRBJ2-2, with TRBD2 matching 9 bases. The CDR3 spans 17 residues. The V segment lost 3 bases and the J segment 4 bases; nucleotides outside the gene matches: 9. Germline-derived CDR1 and CDR2 are WNHNN and SYGVQD (reference sequence). The CDR3 reads CASSDHAGTSRTGELFF. CDR3 coding DNA: TGCGCCAGCAGTGATCACGCCGGGACTAGCCGCACCGGGGAGCTGTTTTTT.

CDR3: CASSQGLRRWSDTQYF. DNA of the CDR3: TGTGCCAGCAGCCAAGGACTCCGACGCTGGTCAGATACGCAGTATTTT. This rearrangement joins TRBV14 to TRBJ2-3; unclear D gene. Germline CDR1 SGHDN, CDR2 FVKESK. This CDR3 has 16 amino acids. Trimming pared 1 base from V and 4 bases from J, leaving 15 bases between.

Relative to its sample, this clone is medium-sized. The chain links TRBV5-1 to TRBJ1-1, with D unresolved. CDR3 size: 13 residues. Germline CDR1 is SGHRS and CDR2 is YFSETQ. Trimming took off 0 bases at V and 7 bases at J, with 10 bases between the two ends. The CDR3 here is CASSLDLFNEAFF. The CDR3 nucleotides read TGCGCCAGCAGCTTGGATCTCTTCAATGAAGCTTTCTTT. The variable domain in full, completed from reference TRBV5-1 and TRBJ1-1, reads KAGVTQTPRYLIKTRGQQVTLSCSPISGHRSVSWYQQTPGQGLQFLFEYFSETQRNKGNFPGRFSGRQFSNSRSEMNVSTLELGDSALYLCASSLDLFNEAFFGQGTRLTVV.

The CDR3 DNA sequence: TGTGCCAGCAGCTTGGTTGCGATCCCAGATACGCAGTATTTT. Its protein is CASSLVAIPDTQYF. The chain has TRBV5-8 and TRBJ2-3; D is unclear. The V and J ends lost 0 bases and 4 bases respectively, with 9 bases between them. The V gene's germline CDR1 is SGHTS and CDR2 YDEGEE. This CDR3 comprises 14 residues.

The DNA for the CDR3 is TGTGCCAGCAGCCAGACCGGGTCCTACAATGAGCAGTTCTTC. It specifies CASSQTGSYNEQFF. The gene calls are TRBV13 and TRBJ2-1, with D unclear. The V gene lost 5 bases and the J gene lost 1 base, with 9 bases spanning the gap. Germline CDR1 PRHDT, CDR2 FYEKMQ (reference sequence). The CDR3 is made up of 14 amino acids.

This clone was recorded once. V usage is TRBV6-1 and J usage is TRBJ2-7; no reliable D call. The CDR3 loop spans 13 amino acids. Germline V gene data show CDR1 as MNHNS and CDR2 as SASEGT. Trimming removed 5 bases at V and 5 bases at J, with 13 bases between. Written as DNA, the CDR3 is TGTGCCAGCAGTCCTGTGTGGTTCCACGAGCAGTACTTC. Translated, it gives CASSPVWFHEQYF.

This sequence joins TRBV6-5 and TRBJ2-1, with D possibly being TRBD2 (7 bases). Germline V gene sequence: CDR1 MNHEY, CDR2 SVGAGI. CDR3 size: 13 residues. V lost 8 bases to trimming and J lost 1 base, with 9 bases between them. CDR3 sequence reads: CASAGASYNEQFF. The DNA for the CDR3 is TGTGCCAGCGCGGGGGCATCCTACAATGAGCAGTTCTTC.

The chain has TRBV30 and TRBJ2-2; 14 nucleotides align to TRBD2. The germline gives CDR1 GTSNPN, CDR2 SVGIG (reference sequence). The CDR3 is 16 residues long. J lost 6 bases, V lost 3 bases, and 6 bases had no gene match. CDR3 in DNA: TGTGCCTGGAGACTAGGACTAGCGGGAGGAGCCGGGGAGCTGTTTTTT. This sequence encodes CAWRLGLAGGAGELFF. Drawing the rest from reference TRBV30 and TRBJ2-2, the complete variable domain is SQTIHQWPATLVQPVGSPLSLECTVEGTSNPNLYWYRQAAGRGLQLLFYSVGIGQISSEVPQNLSASRPQDRQFILSSKKLLLSDSGFYLCAWRLGLAGGAGELFFGEGSRLTVL.

The chain recombines TRBV19 with TRBJ1-5; D remains unclear. The germline CDR1 and CDR2 sequences are LNHDA and SQIVND (reference sequence). The CDR3 consists of 16 residues. Trimming shortened V by 5 bases and J by 0 bases, and 14 bases separated the two germline ends. CDR3: CASSAPGGISNQPQHF. The CDR3 nucleotides are TGTGCCAGTAGTGCCCCGGGAGGGATTAGCAATCAGCCCCAGCATTTT.

The chain has TRBV30 and TRBJ1-2, with a tentative D call TRBD1 (6 bases). The CDR3 contains 17 residues. Germline V gene data show CDR1 as GTSNPN and CDR2 as SVGIG (reference sequence). V was trimmed by 3 bases and J by 2 bases, leaving 22 bases between them. The CDR3, as DNA: TGTGCCTGGAGCGAACCCCGGACAGTCCCCGCAAACTATGGCTACACCTTC. This codes for CAWSEPRTVPANYGYTF.

The chain is built from TRBV29-1 and TRBJ2-1; 9 bases fit TRBD2. V lost 4 bases to trimming and J lost 6 bases; unmatched junction nucleotides: 7. Germline-derived CDR1 and CDR2 are SQVTM and ANQGSEA. The CDR3 sequence is 14 residues long. The CDR3 DNA reads TGCAGCGTTGCTATTAGCGGGAGTATCAATGAGCAGTTCTTC. Translation gives CSVAISGSINEQFF.

The chain joins TRBV7-9 to TRBJ2-7; D is possibly TRBD2 (6 bases). CDR3 length equals 15 residues. Germline CDR1 SEHNR, CDR2 FQNEAQ (reference sequence). V was shortened by 0 bases and J by 0 bases, with 9 bases between the two germline ends. Written as DNA, the CDR3 is TGTGCCAGCAGCTTAGCGGGACTTTTCTCCTACGAGCAGTACTTC. Protein: CASSLAGLFSYEQYF.

This sequence joins TRBV2 and TRBJ1-4; 7 bases agree with TRBD1. This CDR3 has 15 residues. The V segment lost 7 bases and the J segment 4 bases; nucleotides outside the gene matches: 9. The V gene's germline CDR1 is SNHLY and CDR2 FYNNEI. The DNA for the CDR3 is TGTGCCAGCACCCTCATGACAGGGATTAATGAAAAACTGTTTTTT. This sequence encodes CASTLMTGINEKLFF. Looking up the rest from reference TRBV2 and TRBJ1-4 gives the full variable domain: EPEVTQTPSHQVTQMGQEVILRCVPISNHLYFYWYRQILGQKVEFLVSFYNNEISEKSEIFDDQFSVERPDGSNFTLKIRSTKLEDSAMYFCASTLMTGINEKLFFGSGTQLSVL.

V and J are TRBV9 and TRBJ2-2; D might be TRBD1 (6 bases). The germline V gene has CDR1 SGDLS and CDR2 YYNGEE. V lost 2 bases and J lost 4, with 6 bases in between. The CDR3 contains 13 residues. The CDR3 sequence: CASSVRGTGELFF. In nucleotides, the CDR3 is TGTGCCAGCAGCGTCAGGGGCACCGGGGAGCTGTTTTTT.

The V call is TRBV6-5, the J call TRBJ2-3, with a possible D match to TRBD2 (6 bases). V was trimmed by 5 bases and J by 0 bases, leaving 12 bases between them. Germline loops: CDR1 MNHEY, CDR2 SVGAGI. The CDR3 loop spans 15 amino acids. The CDR3, as DNA: TGTGCCAGCAGTCGAGCCGGGACTAGCACAGATACGCAGTATTTT. Its protein product is CASSRAGTSTDTQYF.

This chain joins TRBV10-2 and TRBJ2-2, with TRBD2 identical over 7 bases. The length of the CDR3 is 15 residues. Germline lookup yields CDR1 WSHSY and CDR2 SAAADI. V dropped 3 bases and J dropped 5; count of bases not matched to a gene: 6. The CDR3 is CASSDVLAATGELFF. The CDR3 nucleotides read TGCGCCAGCAGTGATGTGCTAGCGGCAACCGGGGAGCTGTTTTTT.

The rearrangement joins TRBV6-1 to TRBJ1-5; the D gene is possibly TRBD1 (6 bases). The germline CDR1 and CDR2 sequences are MNHNS and SASEGT. The ends were cut back, 10 bases at V and 0 bases at J, with 16 bases in the middle. There are 15 residues in the CDR3. The CDR3 region has the DNA TGTGCCATCCGACAGGACCTTTATAGCAATCAGCCCCAGCATTTT. Protein sequence: CAIRQDLYSNQPQHF.

This chain connects TRBV7-9 to TRBJ2-7, with a weak D call TRBD2 (6 bases). Looked up from germline, CDR1 is SEHNR and CDR2 is FQNEAQ (reference sequence). The CDR3 is 15 residues long. V dropped 3 bases and J dropped 6 bases, with 18 bases sitting between them. The CDR3 DNA follows: TGTGCCAGCAGCTTCCAACCCGCCAGGGAGGTCGAGCAGTACTTC. Translating it yields CASSFQPAREVEQYF. Full variable domain (remainder filled in from reference TRBV7-9 and TRBJ2-7): DTGVSQNPRHKITKRGQNVTFRCDPISEHNRLYWYRQTLGQGPEFLTYFQNEAQLEKSRLLSDRFSAERPKGSFSTLEIQRTEQGDSAMYLCASSFQPAREVEQYFGPGTRLTVT.

The chain has TRBV27 and TRBJ2-1; 7 bases match TRBD2. This CDR3 spans 15 amino acids. Germline V gene data show CDR1 as MNHEY and CDR2 as SMNVEV (reference sequence). The ends lost 1 base at V and 3 bases at J; junction bases unmatched: 3. CDR3 DNA sequence: TGTGCCAGCAGTTTATGGCGGGACTACTACAATGAGCAGTTCTTC. This encodes CASSLWRDYYNEQFF.

The genes are TRBV13 and TRBJ2-7; D remains ambiguous. The CDR3 is made up of 14 amino acids. Germline CDR1 reads PRHDT; CDR2 reads FYEKMQ (reference sequence). V was cut by 0 bases and J by 1 base, with 7 bases left in between. Here the CDR3 DNA reads TGTGCCAGCAGCTTAGGCGGCCGATCCTACGAGCAGTACTTC. Translating gives CASSLGGRSYEQYF.

The V call is TRBV9, the J call TRBJ2-3, with a possible D match to TRBD2 (6 bases). The CDR3 is 15 amino acids. From germline, CDR1 is SGDLS and CDR2 YYNGEE. V lost 6 bases to trimming and J lost 1 base, with 15 bases between them. The CDR3 loop is CASTRGLPRTDTQYF. The DNA for the CDR3 is TGTGCCAGCACCCGGGGACTTCCTCGCACAGATACGCAGTATTTT. Looking up the rest from reference TRBV9 and TRBJ2-3 gives the full variable domain: DSGVTQTPKHLITATGQRVTLRCSPRSGDLSVYWYQQSLDQGLQFLIQYYNGEERAKGNILERFSAQQFPDLHSELNLSSLELGDSALYFCASTRGLPRTDTQYFGPGTRLTVL.

The chain couples TRBV7-6 to TRBJ2-5, with D perhaps TRBD2 (5 bases). The CDR3 loop spans 15 amino acids. Germline V gene data show CDR1 as SGHVS and CDR2 as FNYEAQ. V lost 3 bases to trimming and J lost 1 base, with 12 bases between them. In DNA form, the CDR3 reads TGTGCCAGCAGCTTTCCTGCGGGTAGCCAAGAGACCCAGTACTTC. The encoded protein is CASSFPAGSQETQYF.

This clone was picked up one time. V is TRBV7-2 and J is TRBJ2-1, with 9 bases that match TRBD2. Germline-derived CDR1 and CDR2 are SGHTA and FQGNSA. This CDR3 contains 14 residues. V lost 4 bases, J lost 5 bases, and 3 bases stayed unmatched. The CDR3 is CASSSSGIHNEQFF. The CDR3 coding sequence is TGTGCCAGCAGCTCTAGCGGGATACACAATGAGCAGTTCTTC.

The rearrangement uses TRBV6-5 and TRBJ1-5; D gene ambiguous. The CDR3 spans 13 residues. In germline, CDR1 is MNHEY, CDR2 SVGAGI. Trimming removed 6 bases at V and 7 bases at J, with 13 bases between. The CDR3 DNA follows: TGTGCCAGCAGCCGTAAGGAGTTGCAGCCCCAGCATTTT. Residues: CASSRKELQPQHF.

V usage is TRBV5-1 and J usage is TRBJ2-1; 12 positions agree with TRBD2. Germline loops: CDR1 SGHRS, CDR2 YFSETQ. This CDR3 has 16 residues. Losses at the gene ends were 3 bases for V and 7 bases for J; bases not matched to a gene: 8. The chain's CDR3 is CASSSSTSGSKNEQFF. In DNA form, the CDR3 reads TGCGCCAGCAGCTCGTCGACTAGCGGGAGTAAGAATGAGCAGTTCTTC. Filled out from reference TRBV5-1 and TRBJ2-1, the complete variable domain reads KAGVTQTPRYLIKTRGQQVTLSCSPISGHRSVSWYQQTPGQGLQFLFEYFSETQRNKGNFPGRFSGRQFSNSRSEMNVSTLELGDSALYLCASSSSTSGSKNEQFFGPGTRLTVL.

The CDR3 is CASSLAEGVTEAFF. DNA of the CDR3: TGTGCCAGCAGCTTAGCTGAGGGCGTGACTGAAGCTTTCTTT. This sequence joins TRBV7-6 and TRBJ1-1, with D unclear. CDR1 and CDR2 (germline): SGHVS, FNYEAQ. Trimming removed 0 bases at V and 5 bases at J, with 10 bases between. The CDR3 extends over 14 amino acids.

The rearrangement links TRBV7-6 to TRBJ2-2; D may match TRBD1 or TRBD2 (5 bases each). The germline CDR1 and CDR2 sequences are SGHVS and FNYEAQ. V was shortened by 6 bases and J by 4 bases, with 12 bases between the two germline ends. This CDR3 spans 14 amino acids. This chain's CDR3 is CASRPGTGTGELFF. The CDR3, as DNA: TGTGCCAGCAGGCCCGGGACGGGCACCGGGGAGCTGTTTTTT.